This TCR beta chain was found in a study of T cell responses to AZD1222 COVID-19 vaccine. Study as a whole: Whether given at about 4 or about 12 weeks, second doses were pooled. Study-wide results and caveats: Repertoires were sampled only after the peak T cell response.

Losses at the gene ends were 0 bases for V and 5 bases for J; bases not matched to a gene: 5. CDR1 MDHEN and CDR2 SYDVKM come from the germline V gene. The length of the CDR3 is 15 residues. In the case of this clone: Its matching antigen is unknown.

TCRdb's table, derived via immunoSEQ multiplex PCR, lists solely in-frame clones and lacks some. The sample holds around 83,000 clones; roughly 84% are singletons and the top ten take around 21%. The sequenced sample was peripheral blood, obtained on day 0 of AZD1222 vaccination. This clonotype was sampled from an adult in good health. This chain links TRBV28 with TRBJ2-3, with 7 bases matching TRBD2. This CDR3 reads CASSLWGGAGDTQYF. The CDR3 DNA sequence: TGTGCCAGCAGTTTATGGGGAGGGGCGGGAGATACGCAGTATTTT.